This TCR beta chain was recorded in a study of blood T cell repertoires in COVID-19. From germline, CDR1 is MNHNY and CDR2 SVGAGI (reference sequence). Trimming pared 7 bases from V and 7 bases from J, leaving 16 bases between. This CDR3 is built from 14 residues. The assay was immunoSEQ multiplex PCR, and TCRdb's table has in-frame clones only and misses some. The data contain approximately 100,000 clones, about 89% of them singletons. The source of this sequence is a human donor in a cohort sampled during active COVID-19. Sequencing was carried out using peripheral blood. This chain connects TRBV6-6 to TRBJ1-4, with D maybe TRBD1 (5 bases). DNA of the CDR3: TGTGCCAGCACCCCGAGCAAGGGGCGTGAAAAACTGTTTTTT. Residues: CASTPSKGREKLFF.